A selection of T cell receptor beta chains follows, all from one sample in a study of blood T cell repertoires in COVID-19. The protocol was immunoSEQ multiplex PCR, while the TCRdb copy is restricted to in-frame clones and leaves out a portion. The sample records about 240,000 clones, roughly 82% being singletons. Sequencing was performed on peripheral blood. The receptors shown here come from a man older than 75 with acute or convalescent COVID-19. Each CDR3 is given with its conserved first and last residue. The D gene is left open where the match is weak. Where a row states a size, it is once, few, many or the class of an expanded clone; other rows omit it.

v_gene	d_gene	j_gene	abundance	CDR3aa	CDR3nt
TRBV19	TRBD1	TRBJ2-1	once	CASKRDSSYNEQFF	TGTGCCAGCAAGAGGGACAGCTCCTACAATGAGCAGTTCTTC
TRBV6-5	.	TRBJ1-2	.	CASRLTANYGYTF	TGTGCCAGCAGGTTGACAGCTAACTATGGCTACACCTTC
TRBV7-2	.	TRBJ1-1	.	CASSPGQTTEAFF	TGTGCCAGCAGCCCGGGACAAACAACTGAAGCTTTCTTT
TRBV5-1	.	TRBJ1-1	.	CASSRAGIQNRNTEAFF	TGCGCCAGCAGCCGAGCAGGAATTCAGAACAGGAACACTGAAGCTTTCTTT
TRBV7-3	.	TRBJ2-5	.	CASSFSEKQETQYF	TGTGCCAGCAGCTTTTCGGAGAAGCAAGAGACCCAGTACTTC
TRBV6-5	.	TRBJ1-1	.	CASSYSAATRGTEAFF	TGTGCCAGCAGTTACAGTGCAGCTACCCGAGGCACTGAAGCTTTCTTT
TRBV5-6	.	TRBJ1-2	.	CASSFGRQNYGYTF	TGTGCCAGCAGCTTCGGGAGACAGAACTATGGCTACACCTTC
TRBV27	.	TRBJ1-5	.	CASSGSLDSSNQPQHF	TGTGCCAGCAGTGGATCCTTGGACAGTAGCAATCAGCCCCAGCATTTT
TRBV6-5	.	TRBJ1-2	once	CASSSIGRGGDGYTF	TGTGCCAGCAGTTCTATCGGGAGGGGAGGAGATGGCTACACCTTC
TRBV18	TRBD1	TRBJ1-1	.	CASSPRDRAANTEAFF	TGTGCCAGCTCACCACGGGACAGGGCCGCGAACACTGAAGCTTTCTTT
TRBV6-2/TRBV6-3	.	TRBJ2-5	.	CASSYAPGGRETQYF	TGTGCCAGCAGTTACGCCCCCGGGGGGCGAGAGACCCAGTACTTC
TRBV4-3	TRBD1	TRBJ1-2	.	CASSQDAVGQGGGYGYTF	TGCGCCAGCAGCCAAGATGCGGTGGGACAGGGTGGAGGCTATGGCTACACCTTC
TRBV2	.	TRBJ1-5	.	CASTERGRENQPQHF	TGTGCCAGCACCGAGCGGGGGAGGGAAAATCAGCCCCAGCATTTT
TRBV14	.	TRBJ2-1	.	CASSQDRGYNEQFF	TGTGCCAGCAGCCAAGATAGGGGCTACAATGAGCAGTTCTTC
TRBV24-1	TRBD1	TRBJ2-1	.	CATSEWTGGRVQQFF	TGTGCCACCAGTGAGTGGACAGGGGGCAGGGTCCAGCAGTTCTTC
TRBV10-3	TRBD1	TRBJ1-4	.	CAISGGQGAYEKLFF	TGTGCCATCAGTGGGGGACAGGGGGCATATGAAAAACTGTTTTTT
TRBV27	TRBD1	TRBJ1-1	few	CASSRDREPFGTEAFF	TGTGCCAGCAGTCGGGACAGGGAACCATTCGGAACTGAAGCTTTCTTT
TRBV20-1	.	TRBJ2-7	.	CSARARGEQYF	TGCAGTGCTAGGGCACGGGGGGAGCAGTACTTC
TRBV28	TRBD2	TRBJ2-1	.	CASSLWGQGRAGGYNEQFF	TGTGCCAGCAGTTTATGGGGGCAGGGTCGAGCGGGAGGCTACAATGAGCAGTTCTTC
TRBV6-5	TRBD1	TRBJ1-2	once	CASNPGTVGFGGYTF	TGTGCCAGCAATCCTGGGACAGTAGGGTTTGGAGGCTACACCTTC
TRBV5-1	.	TRBJ2-1	once	CASSLAGDHSYNEQFF	TGCGCCAGCAGCTTGGCAGGGGACCACTCCTACAATGAGCAGTTCTTC
TRBV6-5	.	TRBJ2-2	.	CASSPLTGNTGELFF	TGTGCCAGCAGTCCTTTGACAGGGAACACCGGGGAGCTGTTTTTT
TRBV19	TRBD1	TRBJ2-7	few	CASSDGDRGSYEQYF	TGTGCCAGTAGCGACGGGGACAGGGGTTCCTACGAGCAGTACTTC
TRBV6-2/TRBV6-3	TRBD2	TRBJ2-1	.	CASSYGGGYNEQFF	TGTGCCAGCAGTTACGGCGGGGGGTACAATGAGCAGTTCTTC
TRBV28	.	TRBJ1-1	.	CASSLPGVLNTEAFF	TGTGCCAGCAGTTTGCCAGGGGTCTTGAACACTGAAGCTTTCTTT
TRBV6-5	.	TRBJ1-2	.	CASSPLTGLYYGYTF	TGTGCCAGCAGTCCCCTGACCGGACTATATTATGGCTACACCTTC
TRBV28	TRBD1	TRBJ1-3	.	CASSLGQVSGNTIYF	TGTGCCAGCAGTTTAGGACAGGTCTCTGGAAACACCATATATTTT
TRBV29-1	.	TRBJ1-5	.	CSAQHRNQPQHF	TGCAGCGCGCAACACCGCAATCAGCCCCAGCATTTT
TRBV14	.	TRBJ2-1	.	CASSQGQVSYNEQFF	TGTGCCAGCAGCCAAGGACAGGTTTCCTACAATGAGCAGTTCTTC
TRBV7-8	TRBD1	TRBJ1-1	.	CASSPFGTVNTEAFF	TGTGCCAGCAGCCCATTCGGGACAGTGAACACTGAAGCTTTCTTT
TRBV5-4	TRBD2	TRBJ2-2	.	CASSFSGGRTGELFF	TGTGCCAGCAGCTTTAGCGGGGGACGTACCGGGGAGCTGTTTTTT
TRBV5-4	.	TRBJ1-6	.	CASTQASNYSPLHF	TGTGCCAGCACCCAGGCTTCTAATTATTCACCCCTCCACTTT
TRBV7-3	.	TRBJ2-1	.	CASSQRDSYNEQFF	TGTGCCAGCAGCCAACGGGACTCCTACAATGAGCAGTTCTTC
TRBV19	TRBD1	TRBJ1-4	.	CASSMRQGGEKLFF	TGTGCCAGTAGTATGCGACAGGGTGGAGAAAAACTGTTTTTT
TRBV5-1	TRBD2	TRBJ2-1	once	CASSLLAGNPIEQFF	TGCGCCAGCAGCTTACTAGCGGGGAATCCAATCGAGCAGTTCTTC
TRBV11-2	.	TRBJ2-3	.	CASGSQPTGTQYF	TGTGCCAGCGGGAGCCAGCCCACGGGTACGCAGTATTTT
TRBV5-6	.	TRBJ1-4	.	CASSLIGRGKDEKLFF	TGTGCCAGCAGCTTGATAGGCAGGGGCAAGGATGAAAAACTGTTTTTT
TRBV5-1	.	TRBJ1-1	.	CATTPGGSLNTEAFF	TGCGCCACGACCCCCGGGGGGTCTTTGAACACTGAAGCTTTCTTT
TRBV16	TRBD1	TRBJ1-1	.	CASSHPGQGRRTEAFF	TGTGCCAGCAGCCACCCGGGACAGGGGAGGAGAACTGAAGCTTTCTTT
TRBV7-2	.	TRBJ1-2	.	CASSLGGSNYGYTF	TGTGCCAGCAGCTTAGGAGGCAGTAACTATGGCTACACCTTC
TRBV2	.	TRBJ1-5	.	CASTERLGDQPQHF	TGTGCCAGCACCGAAAGGCTGGGAGATCAGCCCCAGCATTTT
TRBV18	TRBD1	TRBJ1-2	once	CASSPTGDGYTF	TGTGCCAGCTCACCGACAGGGGATGGCTACACCTTC
TRBV7-9	.	TRBJ2-5	once	CASSLVPRQETQYF	TGTGCCAGCAGCTTAGTTCCCAGGCAAGAGACCCAGTACTTC
TRBV9	TRBD1	TRBJ2-1	.	CASSLRGGTGDGGEQFF	TGTGCCAGCAGCCTACGAGGGGGGACAGGGGACGGCGGTGAGCAGTTCTTC
TRBV5-1	TRBD1	TRBJ2-1	.	CASSSDRTYNEQFF	TGCGCCAGCAGCTCGGACAGGACTTACAATGAGCAGTTCTTC
TRBV19	TRBD2	TRBJ2-1	.	CASTRTSGGRNEQFF	TGTGCCAGTACCCGTACTAGCGGGGGAAGGAATGAGCAGTTCTTC
TRBV4-2	.	TRBJ1-1	.	CASSQGTVGAEAFF	TGTGCCAGCAGCCAAGGGACGGTCGGGGCTGAAGCTTTCTTT
TRBV6-5	TRBD1	TRBJ1-6	.	CASKRTGGSPLHF	TGTGCCAGCAAGAGGACAGGGGGCTCACCCCTCCACTTT
TRBV6-5	TRBD1	TRBJ1-1	.	CASTPQGQGVTEAFF	TGTGCCAGCACCCCCCAGGGACAGGGGGTCACTGAAGCTTTCTTT
TRBV3-1/TRBV3-2	.	TRBJ2-3	.	CASSQELAPPDTQYF	TGTGCCAGCAGCCAAGAACTAGCTCCCCCAGATACGCAGTATTTT
TRBV7-9	TRBD1	TRBJ1-3	.	CASSLGDSGRNTIYF	TGTGCCAGCAGCTTGGGGGACAGCGGTAGAAACACCATATATTTT
TRBV27	.	TRBJ1-6	.	CASSLPGGGSYNSPLHF	TGTGCCAGCAGTTTACCGGGAGGGGGTTCCTATAATTCACCCCTCCACTTT
TRBV11-2	.	TRBJ1-2	few	CASSLGGGGHGYTF	TGTGCCAGCAGCTTAGGGGGGGGAGGACATGGCTACACCTTC
TRBV6-5	.	TRBJ2-7	.	CASSSISRQDYEQYF	TGTGCCAGCAGTTCCATCTCACGACAGGACTACGAGCAGTACTTC
TRBV7-9	.	TRBJ1-1	.	CASSPAGARIEAFF	TGTGCCAGCAGCCCTGCGGGGGCGCGGATTGAAGCTTTCTTT